This TCR beta chain was sequenced for a study of CD8 T cells in ankylosing spondylitis. Overall study findings and caveats: Disease-associated clonotypes exhibited CD8+ identity and were relatively infrequent in peripheral blood. Ankylosing spondylitis blood appeared to be characterized by a TCR beta motif of several highly homologous variants.

Researchers built TCR beta libraries using quantitative 5'-RACE with molecular barcodes. TCRdb used MiXCR to reprocess the 5' RACE reads, holding one entry per CDR3 protein. Counted here are hundreds of thousands of distinct CDR3 sequences, 20% occurring once; the ten biggest clones make up roughly 14%. This clonotype showed up just a few times. Its target is unknown. CDR3 length equals 14 residues. Germline assignment: CDR1 SGDLS and CDR2 YYNGEE. Trimming took off 4 bases at V and 0 bases at J, with 10 bases between the two ends. The chain carries TRBV9 and TRBJ2-5; D is unresolved. The sequence came from a male donor with ankylosing spondylitis or in good health (not recorded which). What was sequenced was blood, either unsorted or a sorted T cell fraction (not recorded which). CDR3 sequence reads: CASSITRDQETQYF. The CDR3 bases are TGTGCCAGCAGCATAACTCGGGACCAAGAGACCCAGTACTTC.